The rows below give T cell receptor beta chains drawn from one sample of a study of ipilimumab plus nivolumab after autologous stem cell transplantation. Clones were sequenced by immunoSEQ multiplex PCR, and TCRdb holds only the in-frame ones, with some missing. The profile shows roughly 23,000 clones, roughly 69% of them singletons. Sample: PBMCs, taken in a trial of ipilimumab plus nivolumab as post-transplant consolidation. All receptors come from a male donor with diffuse large B-cell lymphoma. Each CDR3 is given with its conserved first and last residue. A D gene is named only where the DNA matches it firmly. The size of a clone is reported for some rows only, either as once, few or many, or as a class for expanded clones.

abundance,j_gene,d_gene,v_gene,CDR3nt,CDR3aa
few,TRBJ2-5,TRBD2,TRBV5-1,TGCGCCAGCAGCTCGTCTAGCGGGGGGGCCTTGGAGACCCAGTACTTC,CASSSSSGGALETQYF
NA,TRBJ2-7,NA,TRBV13,TGTGCCAGCAGCCTCTCGTACGAGCAGTACTTC,CASSLSYEQYF
NA,TRBJ1-1,NA,TRBV7-9,TGTGCCAGCAGCTCCAATTACCCATCCCCTGAAGCTTTCTTT,CASSSNYPSPEAFF
NA,TRBJ2-7,NA,TRBV6-1,TGTGCCAGCAGCGCCTTTATTTCCTACGAGCAGTACTTC,CASSAFISYEQYF
few,TRBJ2-7,NA,TRBV4-1,TGCGCCAGCAGCCAAGACGGGACAAAAGAGGAAGAGCAGTACTTC,CASSQDGTKEEEQYF
NA,TRBJ1-2,NA,TRBV25-1,TGTGCCAGCAGTGGCCGAACAGGGAGGGCTAACTATGGCTACACCTTC,CASSGRTGRANYGYTF
once,TRBJ2-7,NA,TRBV23-1,TGCGCCAGCAGTCAATCGAGGCAGCTTTCCTACGAGCAGTACTTC,CASSQSRQLSYEQYF
NA,TRBJ1-2,NA,TRBV5-1,TGCGCCAGCAGCTTGTCGGCGGCCGAAGGAGGCTACACCTTC,CASSLSAAEGGYTF
many,TRBJ1-4,NA,TRBV14,TGTGCCAGCAGCCAAGATCTCGGGGCTAATGAAAAACTGTTTTTT,CASSQDLGANEKLFF
NA,TRBJ2-7,NA,TRBV19,TGTGCCAGTAGTCCCAGGGGTCACGAGCAGTACTTC,CASSPRGHEQYF
few,TRBJ2-7,TRBD2,TRBV7-2,TGTGCCAGCGGACGACTAGCGGGGGCCTACGAGCAGTACTTC,CASGRLAGAYEQYF
NA,TRBJ2-5,NA,TRBV4-1,TGCGCCAGCAGCCAAGTCAGCGGCACGGCCCGCCAAGAGACCCAGTACTTC,CASSQVSGTARQETQYF
NA,TRBJ2-5,NA,TRBV12-2,TGTGCAAGTCGCATTTTAGCGGGAAGGACCTTACGGGAGCAGTACTTC,CASRILAGRTLREQYF
NA,TRBJ2-7,NA,TRBV18,TGTGCCAGCTCACCCCCGGGAATGGGGGCTGTCGAGCAGTACTTC,CASSPPGMGAVEQYF
NA,TRBJ2-1,NA,TRBV11-1,TGTGCCAGCACCCACCGGGGTGACAGCTACAATGAGCAGTTCTTC,CASTHRGDSYNEQFF
NA,TRBJ2-2,NA,TRBV5-1,TGCGCCAGCAGCTTTTTAGCAACCGGGGAGCTGTTTTTT,CASSFLATGELFF
NA,TRBJ2-5,NA,TRBV7-6,TGTGCCAGCAGCTTAGAGGCTCAGAGGGCAGAGACCCAGTACTTC,CASSLEAQRAETQYF
NA,TRBJ2-7,NA,TRBV2,TGTGCCAGCAGCCTGGGAGGTGACTCCTACGAGCAGTACTTC,CASSLGGDSYEQYF
NA,TRBJ2-7,NA,TRBV11-2,TGTGCCAGCAGCCATCCGGGTCCCCCATTTTTC,CASSHPGPPFF
NA,TRBJ1-4,NA,TRBV7-6,TGTGCCAGCAGCTTAGGGTCAGCAACTAATGAAAAACTGTTTTTT,CASSLGSATNEKLFF
NA,TRBJ2-1,TRBD2,TRBV2,TGTGCCAGCAGTGTCCCTAACCAGGGACTAGTTTCACATGAGCAGTTCTTC,CASSVPNQGLVSHEQFF
NA,TRBJ1-1,NA,TRBV5-1,TGCGCCAGCAGCTTGGAACGGCTGAACACTGAAGCTTTCTTT,CASSLERLNTEAFF